These T cell receptor beta chains were read from a single sample in a study of cytomegalovirus exposure and HLA in healthy donors. Measured with immunoSEQ multiplex PCR; TCRdb has only the in-frame clones, and not every one. The sample contains 110,000 or so clones, roughly an eighth of which appear only once. Sequences were obtained from PBMCs. The receptors shown here come from a man aged 40-49 years in good health and CMV-seropositive. CDR3s include the opening cysteine and the closing phenylalanine or tryptophan. D genes are given only for firm matches. Rows give clone size only sometimes, using once, few, many, or a class for an expanded clone.

j_call d_call clone_size v_call cdr3_aa cdr3_nt
TRBJ2-2 . . TRBV6-5 CASSYEGVRTGELFF TGTGCCAGCAGTTACGAAGGGGTACGCACCGGGGAGCTGTTTTTT
TRBJ2-3 TRBD1 . TRBV27 CASSRTGGTDTQYF TGTGCCAGCAGCCGAACAGGGGGAACAGATACGCAGTATTTT
TRBJ1-1 . few TRBV2 CASTGGQGGTEAFF TGTGCCTCCACGGGTGGGCAGGGAGGCACTGAAGCTTTCTTT
TRBJ2-4 TRBD1 . TRBV2 CASVSTGGPKNIQYF TGTGCCAGCGTCTCAACAGGGGGGCCCAAAAACATTCAGTACTTC
TRBJ2-1 TRBD2 few TRBV2 CASSLAGPSSYNEQFF TGTGCCAGCAGCTTAGCGGGCCCAAGCTCCTACAATGAGCAGTTCTTC
TRBJ2-7 TRBD2 few TRBV6-5 CASSPGGGLAGKQYF TGTGCCAGCAGTCCGGGAGGGGGACTAGCGGGAAAGCAGTACTTC
TRBJ2-3 TRBD2 many TRBV19 CASSILAGGPTDTQYF TGTGCCAGTAGTATTCTAGCGGGAGGGCCGACAGATACGCAGTATTTT
TRBJ2-7 TRBD2 few TRBV18 CASSPPGGSGDEQYF TGTGCCAGCTCACCACCGGGCGGGAGTGGGGACGAGCAGTACTTC
TRBJ2-1 . . TRBV7-2 CASTTQGGYSYNEQFF TGTGCCAGCACCACCCAGGGCGGTTATTCCTACAATGAGCAGTTCTTC
TRBJ2-3 . few TRBV5-6 CASSFFLLVFGDDTQYF TGTGCCAGCAGCTTCTTTCTTCTTGTTTTCGGGGATGATACGCAGTATTTT
TRBJ2-2 . . TRBV7-6 CASREGSYTGELFF TGTGCCAGCAGGGAGGGGTCTTACACCGGGGAGCTGTTTTTT
TRBJ2-2 . . TRBV19 CASRGYLYRGLFF TGTGCCAGTAGAGGATACCTCTACCGAGGGCTGTTTTTT
TRBJ2-7 TRBD2 few TRBV7-9 CASSLVAGRNYEQYF TGTGCCAGCAGCTTAGTAGCCGGGAGGAACTACGAGCAGTACTTC
TRBJ1-1 . . TRBV29-1 CSVAPGTPNTEAFF TGCAGCGTCGCCCCCGGGACACCTAACACTGAAGCTTTCTTT
TRBJ1-2 . few TRBV2 CASSAQGRGDGYTF TGTGCCAGCAGTGCCCAGGGGCGAGGGGATGGCTACACCTTC
TRBJ1-2 TRBD1 few TRBV28 CASSPTGQGVIDGYTF TGTGCCAGCAGTCCCACGGGACAGGGGGTGATTGATGGCTACACCTTC
TRBJ2-4 TRBD2 few TRBV5-4 CASSFGTSGSTIQYF TGTGCCAGCAGCTTTGGGACTAGCGGGAGCACCATTCAGTACTTC
TRBJ2-5 TRBD2 few TRBV7-8 CASSKGTSGSLETQYF TGTGCCAGCAGCAAAGGGACTAGCGGGAGTTTAGAGACCCAGTACTTC
TRBJ1-4 . few TRBV10-3 CAISESRGGDEKLFF TGTGCCATCAGTGAGTCAAGGGGAGGTGATGAAAAACTGTTTTTT
TRBJ1-5 . few TRBV18 CASSNRSNSNQPQHF TGTGCCAGCTCCAACAGGTCAAATAGCAATCAGCCCCAGCATTTT